This T cell receptor beta chain stems from a study of blood T cell repertoires in COVID-19 (dated by TCRdb to the early 2020s). Regarding the research as a whole: Samples from collaborators originated in the United States, Italy and Spain and spanned both the acute and convalescent phases of COVID-19. The prospective study material was composed of cDNA or gDNA derived from T cells, B-cell-depleted T cells, or PBMCs. Subjects who had been exposed to COVID-19, were actively infected with it, or had recovered from it provided the deeply sampled blood TCRbeta repertoires that made up the dataset. A freely available public database, intended as a resource for researchers studying the immune response to SARS-CoV-2, is where the repertoires were released. The samples were drawn from the first 160 participants of the ongoing ImmuneRACE study and from over 950 subjects provided by 6 global collaborators. Sample metadata almost always included a de-identified subject ID, COVID-19 status, age in years and sex. Where HLA class I and class II types were available, the types were taken from metadata supplied by the sample provider, not from assay-based typing.

This clone was recorded once. The antigen this receptor binds is unknown. No base quality values were provided; no much bigger clone lies one nucleotide off. A distance of 9 bases separates the germline ends of V and J, which lose 0 bases and 6 bases respectively. Measured from the cysteine to the phenylalanine, the CDR3 is 14 residues long. Only the CDR3 region is kept as DNA, spanning 42 bases read in frame from base 1. According to the germline V gene, CDR1 reads ENHRY and CDR2 reads SYGVKD. The immunoSEQ Assay, a bias-controlled multiplex PCR, was used to amplify TCRbeta CDR3 regions from genomic DNA. The paper's processing steps were these. The number of nucleated cells in each sample was estimated by amplification of reference gene primers within the assay. To quantify the absolute abundance of each unique TCRbeta CDR3 rearrangement, sequence reads were collapsed and filtered. For each sample, productive Simpson clonality was calculated as the square root of Simpson's diversity index across productive rearrangements. What TCRdb holds here is the immuneACCESS table cut down to in-frame rearrangements. Part of the clones is not present; checked against another copy, under half of the missing clones reflect an unresolved V gene, and the others are unexplained. The V and J calls and clone size come from that table; D and trimming were worked out from the DNA. Present in this sample are about 190,000 clones, roughly 80% of which were seen just once. About 6% of the sample is taken by the ten largest.

Collaborating institutions collected whole blood in K2EDTA tubes following their own protocols. For TCRbeta analysis, collaborators shipped samples as frozen whole blood, isolated PBMCs, or DNA extracted from either of those sample types. What the authors observed across the whole study: How much clinical and demographic metadata was included differed by source and by participant, and the metadata was provided uncurated.

Sequenced input: peripheral blood. This receptor was taken from a woman aged 40 to 50 with acute or convalescent COVID-19. This chain is built from TRBV10-3 and TRBJ2-1, with the identity of the D gene unclear. The CDR3 region has the sequence CAISESTSANEQFF. The base sequence is TGTGCCATCAGTGAGTCCACAAGCGCCAATGAGCAGTTCTTC.